The T cell receptor beta chain under discussion was sequenced for a study of shared clonotypes between healthy human individuals. Points from the study as a whole: Incomplete sequencing of sorted subsets was indicated by rarefaction despite large depth.

The CDR3 is 16 residues long. Germline CDR1 SGHRS, CDR2 YFSETQ. V trimming: 3 bases; J trimming: 0 bases; junction bases outside the gene matches: 7. A CD45RA+ naive subset and a CD45RA-negative memory subset were split from CD4+ cells. The method was immunoSEQ multiplex PCR; TCRdb's version includes in-frame clones alone and lacks a portion of them. Among 2 million to 2.5 million clones listed, around 90% were seen once. This clone was seen a few times. Its matching antigen is unknown. The material sequenced was naive CD4+ T cells from PBMCs. Subset in this sample: CD45RA+ positively selected. The rearrangement links TRBV5-1 to TRBJ1-1; 8 nucleotides match TRBD1. The sequence came from a man younger than 35 in good health. Some clones in this sample may be carry-over from other donors' samples. CDR3 amino acids: CASSSDPGQVNTEAFF. The CDR3 DNA reads TGCGCCAGCAGCTCGGATCCGGGACAGGTGAACACTGAAGCTTTCTTT. The full variable domain, its missing parts supplied by reference TRBV5-1 and TRBJ1-1, is KAGVTQTPRYLIKTRGQQVTLSCSPISGHRSVSWYQQTPGQGLQFLFEYFSETQRNKGNFPGRFSGRQFSNSRSEMNVSTLELGDSALYLCASSSDPGQVNTEAFFGQGTRLTVV.